A single sample is the source of the 7 T cell receptor beta chains below, sequenced in a study of blood T cells in healthy people across ages. The authors ran a second PCR of 7 to 11 cycles using a sample-barcoded 5' primer and a J-beta primer mix. One entry per CDR3 protein results from TCRdb running MiXCR on the 5' RACE reads. The sample comprises 1.5 million to 2 million distinct CDR3 sequences, 35% to 50% of which are singletons, and under 30% rests with the top ten. Source material: blood. These receptors were collected from a human donor in good health.

CDR3 coding DNA: TGTGCCAGCCAGGCTAGCGGGAGACGCGAGCAGTACTTC. Translating it yields CASQASGRREQYF. The V and J genes are TRBV12-3 or TRBV12-4 and TRBJ2-7, with 10 bases fitting TRBD2. CDR3 length: 13 residues. After removal of 8 bases from V and 6 bases from J, the junction contained 7 bases not matched to a gene.

This chain links TRBV4-3 with TRBJ2-3; TRBD1 agrees at 7 bases. Germline trimming cut 0 bases from V and 3 bases from J; bases unmatched to any gene: 9. This CDR3 comprises 17 residues. Germline V gene data show CDR1 as LGHNA and CDR2 as YSLEER. CDR3 sequence: CASSQDPQGTITDTQYF. For the CDR3, the DNA is TGCGCCAGCAGCCAAGATCCACAGGGGACCATTACAGATACGCAGTATTTT.

This clonotype was seen once. The chain links TRBV11-2 to TRBJ2-1, with TRBD2 as a possible D gene (5 bases). The CDR3 contains 16 residues. V was cut by 0 bases and J by 7 bases, with 16 bases left in between. CDR1 and CDR2 from the germline V gene are SGHAT and FQNNGV. The CDR3 nucleotides are TGTGCCAGCAGCTTAGATCCCAGAGGGCTCCGGAATGAGCAGTTCTTC. It encodes CASSLDPRGLRNEQFF.

About this clonotype itself: One end of the junction does not line up with germline, which may come from a read error. The rearrangement joins TRBV11-2 to TRBJ2-1; 7 bases line up with TRBD2. Germline assignment: CDR1 SGHAT and CDR2 FQNNGV. The CDR3 consists of 16 residues. In nucleotides, the CDR3 is TGTGCCGGCAGCCCCAAGGGGAGGGGACTTGGAAATGAGCAGTTCTTC. Translated: CAGSPKGRGLGNEQFF.

The chain recombines TRBV15 with TRBJ2-1; possibly TRBD2 for D (5 bases). Germline lookup yields CDR1 LNHNV and CDR2 YYDKDF (reference sequence). V was trimmed by 9 bases and J by 13 bases, leaving 19 bases between them. The CDR3 has 12 residues. The CDR3, as DNA: TGTGCCACAAAAGGGAGCCAAGAGACCCAGTTCTTC. Its translation is CATKGSQETQFF.

The chain has TRBV4-3 and TRBJ2-7; TRBD1 matches 7 bases. Unmatched junction bases numbered 6, after V lost 0 bases and J lost 4 bases. The CDR3 covers 15 residues. The V gene's germline CDR1 is LGHNA and CDR2 YSLEER. DNA for the CDR3: TGCGCCAGCAGCCAAGAGTTAGGGGGCTGGTACGAGCAGTACTTC. Its translation is CASSQELGGWYEQYF.

The CDR3 DNA follows: TGTGCCAGCAGTTGGGGCCGGAATGAGCAGTTCTTC. Protein product: CASSWGRNEQFF. This chain links TRBV6-5 with TRBJ2-1, with TRBD1 as a possible D gene (5 bases). This CDR3 comprises 12 residues. Germline assignment: CDR1 MNHEY and CDR2 SVGAGI. Between the trimmed V and J ends, which lost 4 bases and 7 bases, there was a span of 8 bases.